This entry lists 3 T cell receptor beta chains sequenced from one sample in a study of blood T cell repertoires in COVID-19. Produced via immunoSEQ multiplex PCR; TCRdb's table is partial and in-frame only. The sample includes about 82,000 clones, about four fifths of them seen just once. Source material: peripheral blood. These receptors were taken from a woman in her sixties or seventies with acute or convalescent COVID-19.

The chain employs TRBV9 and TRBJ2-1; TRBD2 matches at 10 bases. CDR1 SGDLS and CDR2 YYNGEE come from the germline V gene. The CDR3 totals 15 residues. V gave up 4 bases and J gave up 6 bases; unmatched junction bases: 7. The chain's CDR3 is CASSPRAGGPNEQFF. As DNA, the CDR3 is TGTGCCAGCAGCCCACGAGCGGGGGGGCCCAATGAGCAGTTCTTC.

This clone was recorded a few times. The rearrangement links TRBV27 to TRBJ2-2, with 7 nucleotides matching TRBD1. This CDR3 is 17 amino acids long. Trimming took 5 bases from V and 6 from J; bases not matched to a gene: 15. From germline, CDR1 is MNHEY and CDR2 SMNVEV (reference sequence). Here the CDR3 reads CASSTRDRNIRAGELFF. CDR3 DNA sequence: TGTGCCAGCAGTACCAGGGACAGAAACATACGGGCCGGGGAGCTGTTTTTT.

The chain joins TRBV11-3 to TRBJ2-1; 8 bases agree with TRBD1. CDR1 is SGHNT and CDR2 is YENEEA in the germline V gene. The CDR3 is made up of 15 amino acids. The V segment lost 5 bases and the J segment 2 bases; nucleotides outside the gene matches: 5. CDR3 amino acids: CASSNQDRAYNEQFF. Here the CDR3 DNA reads TGTGCCAGCAGCAATCAGGACAGGGCCTACAATGAGCAGTTCTTC.